Listed here are 31 T cell receptor beta chains from one sample, sequenced in a study of monozygotic twins with inflammatory bowel disease. TCRdb reprocessed the 5' RACE reads, keeping one entry per CDR3 protein, no DNA. Found here are a few hundred thousand distinct CDR3 sequences; the top ten clones hold about 2.5%. Sequencing was done on a sample of blood. The receptors shown here come from a human donor with ulcerative colitis or Crohn's disease, or a healthy co-twin of an affected twin (not recorded which).

This chain links TRBV6-1 with TRBJ1-2; the D call from TCRdb, TRBD1, cannot be confirmed without DNA. The germline V gene encodes CDR1 MNHNS and CDR2 SASEGT. This CDR3 has 12 amino acids. CDR3 amino acids: CASTQTDYGYTF.

This rearrangement joins TRBV4-1 to TRBJ2-1; TCRdb gives TRBD2 as the D gene, but with no DNA this cannot be confirmed. CDR3 length: 13 residues. CDR1 and CDR2 (germline): MGHRA, YSYEKL. The CDR3 sequence is CASRAGRFNEQFF.

The chain has TRBV10-3 and TRBJ2-2. CDR1 ENHRY and CDR2 SYGVKD come from the germline V gene. The CDR3 loop spans 14 amino acids. The CDR3 is CAISRPGNTGELFF.

This chain links TRBV6-1 with TRBJ2-7; TCRdb selects TRBD1, and the lack of DNA leaves this call unchecked. Germline CDR1 MNHNS, CDR2 SASEGT. The CDR3 extends over 12 amino acids. The CDR3 here is CASSEQGLEQYF.

This rearrangement joins TRBV18 to TRBJ2-3; TCRdb picks TRBD2, but there is no DNA to check that call. Per the germline V gene, CDR1 is KGHSH and CDR2 is LQKENI. This CDR3 spans 16 amino acids. CDR3 loop: CASSPPNRGRGDTQYF.

J is TRBJ1-6 and V is TRBV15; the D call of TRBD1 rests on TCRdb alone, since no DNA is present to check it. The CDR3 covers 16 residues. Germline V gene data show CDR1 as LNHNV and CDR2 as YYDKDF (reference sequence). CDR3 region: CATREPGQGYNSPLHF.

This sequence joins TRBV20-1 and TRBJ1-5. This CDR3 has 17 residues. Germline CDR1 is DFQATT and CDR2 is SNEGSKA (reference sequence). The CDR3 here is CSARGFGRGESNQPQHF.

The chain employs TRBV4-3 and TRBJ2-7. This CDR3 has 15 amino acids. CDR1 is LGHNA and CDR2 is YSLEER in the germline V gene. CDR3 amino acids: CASSQDRLAGAEQYF.

The V gene is TRBV5-1, the J gene TRBJ1-1. In germline, CDR1 is SGHRS, CDR2 YFSETQ. The CDR3 is made up of 11 amino acids. The CDR3 reads CASSLNTEAFF.

This sequence joins TRBV18 and TRBJ1-3; TCRdb designates TRBD1, a call that cannot be tested without DNA. CDR1 KGHSH and CDR2 LQKENI come from the germline V gene. The CDR3 covers 16 residues. This CDR3 reads CASSPEGATFGNTIYF.

The V gene is TRBV5-1, the J gene TRBJ1-4; TCRdb indicates TRBD1, and absent DNA this call remains unverified. The CDR3 has 14 residues. Germline V gene lookup returns CDR1 SGHRS and CDR2 YFSETQ. CDR3 amino acids: CASSSTGQDEKLFF.

The genes are TRBV4-3 and TRBJ2-1; TCRdb picks TRBD2, but there is no DNA to check that call. Per germline, CDR1 LGHNA and CDR2 YSLEER. The CDR3 length is 16 residues. CDR3 protein: CASSQAGSSGRDEQFF.

This chain uses TRBV7-2 with TRBJ2-6; TCRdb selects TRBD2, and the lack of DNA leaves this call unchecked. Germline CDR1 SGHTA, CDR2 FQGNSA. The CDR3 consists of 17 residues. The CDR3 here is CASSSRLGPSGANVLTF.

V and J are TRBV6-2 or TRBV6-3 and TRBJ1-5; lacking DNA, the TRBD1 call made by TCRdb goes unchecked. CDR1 MNHEY and CDR2 SVGEGT come from the germline V gene. The CDR3 runs to 14 residues. This CDR3 is CASSYVQLSQPQHF.

The chain is built from TRBV18 and TRBJ1-1; TCRdb outputs TRBD1, but without DNA this stays unchecked. From germline, CDR1 is KGHSH and CDR2 LQKENI. The CDR3 totals 15 residues. CDR3 in amino acids: CASSLMPQTGTEAFF.

The rearrangement uses TRBV5-1 and TRBJ1-2; TCRdb returns TRBD1, unconfirmable since there is no DNA. The CDR3 totals 15 residues. CDR1 is SGHRS, CDR2 YFSETQ, per germline. CDR3 region: CASSRSGDLNYGYTF.

V gene TRBV5-1 combines with J gene TRBJ1-6; TCRdb lists TRBD1, though no DNA is available to test this call. The CDR3 totals 15 residues. Germline CDR1 SGHRS, CDR2 YFSETQ. The CDR3 protein is CASSLSGTDRSPLHF.

The chain is built from TRBV7-2 and TRBJ1-6; the D gene TCRdb calls, TRBD1, cannot be checked with no DNA. This CDR3 is built from 12 residues. CDR1 is SGHTA and CDR2 is FQGNSA in the germline V gene. This CDR3 reads CASSGAGLALHF.

This chain joins TRBV7-2 and TRBJ2-5; absent DNA, TCRdb's TRBD1 call cannot be checked. This CDR3 is 14 amino acids long. CDR1 is SGHTA, CDR2 FQGNSA, per germline. CDR3 sequence: CASSRTGVRETQYF.

The chain recombines TRBV29-1 with TRBJ1-2; without DNA, the TCRdb call of TRBD1 cannot be checked. Germline values: CDR1 SQVTM, CDR2 ANQGSEA. The CDR3 runs to 13 residues. CDR3 sequence: CSFRTGANYGYTF.

The rearrangement joins TRBV12-3 or TRBV12-4 to TRBJ2-7; TCRdb picks TRBD2, but there is no DNA to check that call. This CDR3 is 17 amino acids long. The CDR3 loop is CASSSPLAGGLINEQYF.

The rearrangement uses TRBV20-1 and TRBJ2-7. Germline CDR1 is DFQATT and CDR2 is SNEGSKA (reference sequence). There are 12 residues in the CDR3. The CDR3 loop reads CSAGNQGYEQYF.

The chain recombines TRBV12-3 or TRBV12-4 with TRBJ2-5; checking the TCRdb D call of TRBD1 is not possible without DNA. This CDR3 contains 15 residues. CDR3: CASSPLSGGFETQYF.

The chain uses TRBV20-1 and TRBJ2-3; the TCRdb D gene call, TRBD2, has no DNA to confirm it. Germline V gene data show CDR1 as DFQATT and CDR2 as SNEGSKA (reference sequence). The CDR3 contains 15 residues. Here the CDR3 reads CSARRDYPITDTQYF.

The chain links TRBV2 to TRBJ2-7; checking the TCRdb D call of TRBD1 is not possible without DNA. The CDR3 loop spans 16 amino acids. Germline-derived CDR1 and CDR2 are SNHLY and FYNNEI. The CDR3 protein is CASSAVGQVSSYEQYF.

The chain uses TRBV24-1 and TRBJ2-3; TCRdb's assignment of TRBD2 cannot be checked, as there is no DNA. Germline CDR1 is KGHDR and CDR2 is SFDVKD. The CDR3 extends over 14 amino acids. CDR3 protein: CATAAGTSADTQYF.

V gene TRBV20-1 combines with J gene TRBJ2-1; without DNA, the TCRdb call of TRBD2 cannot be checked. This CDR3 is 14 amino acids long. Germline loops: CDR1 DFQATT, CDR2 SNEGSKA (reference sequence). The CDR3 spells CSASTGWGYNEQFF.

The CDR3 reads CASSWDTGYGTEAFF. The V and J genes are TRBV19 and TRBJ1-1; TCRdb proposes TRBD1, but this gene call is untestable without DNA. The length of the CDR3 is 15 residues. Germline lookup yields CDR1 LNHDA and CDR2 SQIVND (reference sequence).

The genes are TRBV6-5 and TRBJ2-1. CDR3 length: 14 residues. Germline CDR1 MNHEY, CDR2 SVGAGI. The CDR3 sequence is CASSYSPRYNEQFF.

The chain joins TRBV5-6 to TRBJ2-1; TCRdb lists TRBD2, though no DNA is available to test this call. The germline V gene encodes CDR1 SGHDT and CDR2 YYEEEE. The CDR3 has 16 amino acids. CDR3 sequence: CASSLGVGPFYNEQFF.

The chain carries TRBV5-6 and TRBJ1-5; TCRdb's D gene call, TRBD1, goes unchecked for lack of DNA. This CDR3 spans 14 amino acids. In germline, CDR1 is SGHDT, CDR2 YYEEEE. The CDR3 region is CASSLVGGNQPQHF.